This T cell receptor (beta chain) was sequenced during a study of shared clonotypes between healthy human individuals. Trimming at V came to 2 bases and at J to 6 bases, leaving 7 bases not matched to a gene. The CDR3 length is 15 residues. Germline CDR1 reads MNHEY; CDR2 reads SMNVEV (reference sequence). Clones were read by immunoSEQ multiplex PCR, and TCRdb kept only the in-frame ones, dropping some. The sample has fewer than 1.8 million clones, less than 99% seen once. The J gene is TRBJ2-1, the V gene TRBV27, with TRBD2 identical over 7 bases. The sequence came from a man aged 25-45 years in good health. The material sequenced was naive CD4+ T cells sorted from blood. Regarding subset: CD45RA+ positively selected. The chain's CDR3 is CASSLAGVRPNEQFF. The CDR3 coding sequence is TGTGCCAGCAGTTTAGCGGGAGTGAGGCCCAATGAGCAGTTCTTC.